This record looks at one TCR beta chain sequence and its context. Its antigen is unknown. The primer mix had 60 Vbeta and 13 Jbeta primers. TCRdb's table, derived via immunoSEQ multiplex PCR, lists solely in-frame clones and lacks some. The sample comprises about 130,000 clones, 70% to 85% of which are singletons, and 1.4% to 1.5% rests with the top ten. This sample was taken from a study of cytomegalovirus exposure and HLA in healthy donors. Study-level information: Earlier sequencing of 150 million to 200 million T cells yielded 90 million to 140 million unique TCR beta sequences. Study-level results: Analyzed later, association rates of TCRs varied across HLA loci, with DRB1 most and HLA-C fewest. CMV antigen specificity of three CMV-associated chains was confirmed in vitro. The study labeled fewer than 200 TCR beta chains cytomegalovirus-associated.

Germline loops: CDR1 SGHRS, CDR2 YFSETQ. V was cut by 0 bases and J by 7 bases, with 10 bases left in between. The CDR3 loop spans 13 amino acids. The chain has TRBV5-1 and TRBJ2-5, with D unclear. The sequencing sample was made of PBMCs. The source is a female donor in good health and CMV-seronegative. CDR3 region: CASSLESSGTQYF. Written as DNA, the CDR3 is TGCGCCAGCAGCTTGGAATCTTCCGGGACCCAGTACTTC.